Given below is one TCR beta chain in context. Its antigen is as yet unknown. V was clipped by 3 bases and J by 0 bases, with 8 bases between them. This CDR3 comprises 15 residues. Germline lookup yields CDR1 LNHDA and CDR2 SQIVND (reference sequence). Here immunoSEQ multiplex PCR was the method, and the copy in TCRdb shows in-frame clones only, minus some. The table has 150,000 or so clones, around nine tenths seen once. The data are from a study of cytomegalovirus exposure and HLA in healthy donors. Study findings and constraints: There were some public TCRs occurring in many donors, but most TCR sequences were rare.

The sequence derives from a woman aged 25 to 39 in good health and CMV-seronegative. J is TRBJ2-2 and V is TRBV19; possible D gene TRBD2, 5 bases. Sequences were obtained from PBMCs. This CDR3 reads CASSMGVTNTGELFF. The DNA for the CDR3 is TGTGCCAGTAGTATGGGAGTCACGAACACCGGGGAGCTGTTTTTT.